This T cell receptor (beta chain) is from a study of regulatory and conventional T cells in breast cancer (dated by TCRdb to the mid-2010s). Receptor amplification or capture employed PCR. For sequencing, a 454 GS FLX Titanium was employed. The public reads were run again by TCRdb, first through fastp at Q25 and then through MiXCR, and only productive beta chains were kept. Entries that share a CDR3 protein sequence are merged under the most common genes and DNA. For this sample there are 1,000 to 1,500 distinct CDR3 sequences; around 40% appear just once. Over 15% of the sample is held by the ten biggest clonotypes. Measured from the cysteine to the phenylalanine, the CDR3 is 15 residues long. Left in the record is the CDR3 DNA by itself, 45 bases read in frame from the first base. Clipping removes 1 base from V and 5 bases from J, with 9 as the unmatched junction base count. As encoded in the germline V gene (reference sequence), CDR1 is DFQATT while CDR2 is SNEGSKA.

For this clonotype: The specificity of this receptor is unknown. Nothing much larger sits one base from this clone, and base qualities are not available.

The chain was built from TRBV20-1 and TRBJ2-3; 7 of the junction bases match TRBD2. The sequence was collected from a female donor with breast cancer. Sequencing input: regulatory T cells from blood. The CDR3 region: CSARVGSGGGDTQYF. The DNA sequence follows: TGCAGTGCTAGAGTGGGCTCGGGGGGTGGAGATACGCAGTATTTT.